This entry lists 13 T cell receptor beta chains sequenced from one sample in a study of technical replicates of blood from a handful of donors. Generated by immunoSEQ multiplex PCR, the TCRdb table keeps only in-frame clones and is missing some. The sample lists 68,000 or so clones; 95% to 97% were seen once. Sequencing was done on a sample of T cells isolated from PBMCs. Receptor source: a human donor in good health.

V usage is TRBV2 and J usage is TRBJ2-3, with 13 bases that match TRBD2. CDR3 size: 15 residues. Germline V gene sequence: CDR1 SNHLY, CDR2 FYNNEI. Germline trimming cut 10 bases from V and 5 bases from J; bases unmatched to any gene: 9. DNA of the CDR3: TGTGCCATTAGGGGACTAGCGGGATCCGAAGATACGCAGTATTTT. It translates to CAIRGLAGSEDTQYF.

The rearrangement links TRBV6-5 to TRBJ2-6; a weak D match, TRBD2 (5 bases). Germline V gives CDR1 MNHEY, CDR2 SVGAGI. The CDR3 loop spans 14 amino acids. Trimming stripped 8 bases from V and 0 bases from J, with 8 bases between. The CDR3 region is CASGRTSGANVLTF. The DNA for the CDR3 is TGTGCCAGCGGGAGAACCTCTGGGGCCAACGTCCTGACTTTC.

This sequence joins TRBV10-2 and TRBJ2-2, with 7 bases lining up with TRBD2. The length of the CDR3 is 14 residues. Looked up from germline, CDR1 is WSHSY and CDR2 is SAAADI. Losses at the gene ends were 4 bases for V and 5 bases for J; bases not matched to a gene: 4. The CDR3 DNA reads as TGCGCCAGCAGTGTCGCGGGGGTGACCGGGGAGCTGTTTTTT. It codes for CASSVAGVTGELFF.

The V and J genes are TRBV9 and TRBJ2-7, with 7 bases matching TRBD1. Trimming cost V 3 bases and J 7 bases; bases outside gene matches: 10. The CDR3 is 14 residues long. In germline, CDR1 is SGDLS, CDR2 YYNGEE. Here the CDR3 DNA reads TGTGCCAGCAGCGAGGGGGCGGGTAAAGGTGAGCAGTACTTC. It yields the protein CASSEGAGKGEQYF. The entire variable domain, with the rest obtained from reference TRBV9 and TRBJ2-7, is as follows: DSGVTQTPKHLITATGQRVTLRCSPRSGDLSVYWYQQSLDQGLQFLIQYYNGEERAKGNILERFSAQQFPDLHSELNLSSLELGDSALYFCASSEGAGKGEQYFGPGTRLTVT.

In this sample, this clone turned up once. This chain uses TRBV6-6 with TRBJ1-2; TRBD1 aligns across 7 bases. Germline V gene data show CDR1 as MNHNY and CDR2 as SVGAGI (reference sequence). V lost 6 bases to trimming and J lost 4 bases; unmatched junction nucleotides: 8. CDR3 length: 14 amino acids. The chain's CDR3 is CASSSADRSYGYTF. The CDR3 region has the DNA TGTGCCAGCAGCTCTGCGGACAGGTCCTATGGCTACACCTTC.

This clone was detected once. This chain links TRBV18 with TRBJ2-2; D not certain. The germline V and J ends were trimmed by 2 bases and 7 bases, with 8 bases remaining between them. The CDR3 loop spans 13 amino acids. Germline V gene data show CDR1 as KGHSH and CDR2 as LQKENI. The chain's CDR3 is CASSPGYGGELFF. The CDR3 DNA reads TGTGCCAGCTCACCAGGTTACGGCGGGGAGCTGTTTTTT.

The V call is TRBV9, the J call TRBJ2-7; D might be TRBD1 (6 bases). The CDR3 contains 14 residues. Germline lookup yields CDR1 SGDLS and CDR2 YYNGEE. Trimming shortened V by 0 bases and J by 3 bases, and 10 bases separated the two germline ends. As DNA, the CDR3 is TGTGCCAGCAGCGTAGACAGGGAATTCTACGAGCAGTACTTC. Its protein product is CASSVDREFYEQYF.

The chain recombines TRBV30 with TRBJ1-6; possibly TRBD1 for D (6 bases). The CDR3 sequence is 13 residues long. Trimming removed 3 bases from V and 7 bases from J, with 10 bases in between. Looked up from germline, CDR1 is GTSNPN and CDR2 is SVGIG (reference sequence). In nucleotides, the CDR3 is TGTGCCTGGAGCGCAGGGGAGAATTCACCCCTCCACTTT. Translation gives CAWSAGENSPLHF. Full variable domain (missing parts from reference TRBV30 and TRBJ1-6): SQTIHQWPATLVQPVGSPLSLECTVEGTSNPNLYWYRQAAGRGLQLLFYSVGIGQISSEVPQNLSASRPQDRQFILSSKKLLLSDSGFYLCAWSAGENSPLHFGNGTRLTVT.

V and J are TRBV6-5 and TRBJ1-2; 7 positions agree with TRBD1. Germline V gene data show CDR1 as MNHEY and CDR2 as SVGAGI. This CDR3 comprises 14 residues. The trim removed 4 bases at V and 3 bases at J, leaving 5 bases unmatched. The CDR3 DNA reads TGTGCCAGCAGTTCATTAGACAGGGACTATGGCTACACCTTC. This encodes CASSSLDRDYGYTF.

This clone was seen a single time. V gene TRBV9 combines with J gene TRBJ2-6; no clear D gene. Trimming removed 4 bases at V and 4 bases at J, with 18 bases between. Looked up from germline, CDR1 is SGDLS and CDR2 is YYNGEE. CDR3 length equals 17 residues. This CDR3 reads CASSPTLVPHGANVLTF. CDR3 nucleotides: TGTGCCAGCAGCCCCACGTTAGTCCCTCACGGGGCCAACGTCCTGACTTTC. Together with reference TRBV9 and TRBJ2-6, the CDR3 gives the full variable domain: DSGVTQTPKHLITATGQRVTLRCSPRSGDLSVYWYQQSLDQGLQFLIQYYNGEERAKGNILERFSAQQFPDLHSELNLSSLELGDSALYFCASSPTLVPHGANVLTFGAGSRLTVL.

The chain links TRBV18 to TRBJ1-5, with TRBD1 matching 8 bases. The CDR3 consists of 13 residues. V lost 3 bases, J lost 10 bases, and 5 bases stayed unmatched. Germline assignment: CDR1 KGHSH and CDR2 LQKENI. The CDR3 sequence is CASSPVQGEPQHF. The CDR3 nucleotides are TGTGCCAGCTCACCGGTACAGGGGGAACCCCAGCATTTT.

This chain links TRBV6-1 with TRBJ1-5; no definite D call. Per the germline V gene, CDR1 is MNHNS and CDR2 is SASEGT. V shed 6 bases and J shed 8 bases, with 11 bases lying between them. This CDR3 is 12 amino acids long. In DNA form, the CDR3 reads TGTGCCAGCAGCCGGGGAGTAGAGCCCCAGCATTTT. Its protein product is CASSRGVEPQHF.

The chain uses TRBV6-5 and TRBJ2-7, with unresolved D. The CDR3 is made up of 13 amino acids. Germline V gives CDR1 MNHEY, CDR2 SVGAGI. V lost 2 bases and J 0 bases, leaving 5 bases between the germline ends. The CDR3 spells CASSYSSSYEQYF. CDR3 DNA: TGTGCCAGCAGTTACAGTAGCTCCTACGAGCAGTACTTC.